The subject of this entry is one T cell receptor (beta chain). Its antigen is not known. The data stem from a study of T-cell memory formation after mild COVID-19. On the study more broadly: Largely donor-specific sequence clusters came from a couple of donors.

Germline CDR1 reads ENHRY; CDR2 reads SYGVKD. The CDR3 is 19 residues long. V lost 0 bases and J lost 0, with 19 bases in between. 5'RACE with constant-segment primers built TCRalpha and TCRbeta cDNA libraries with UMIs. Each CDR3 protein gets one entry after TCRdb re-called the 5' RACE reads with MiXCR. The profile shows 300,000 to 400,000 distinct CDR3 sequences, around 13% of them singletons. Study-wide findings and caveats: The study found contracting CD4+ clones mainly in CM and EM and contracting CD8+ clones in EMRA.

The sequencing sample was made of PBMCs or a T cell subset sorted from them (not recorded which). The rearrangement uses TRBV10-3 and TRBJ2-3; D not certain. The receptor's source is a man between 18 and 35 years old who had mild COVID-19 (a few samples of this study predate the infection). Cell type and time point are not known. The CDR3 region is CAISESDLGRIFSTDTQYF. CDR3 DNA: TGTGCCATCAGTGAGTCCGACCTCGGACGAATTTTTAGCACAGATACGCAGTATTTT.